This T cell receptor beta chain emerged from a study of T-cell reconstitution after alpha-beta-depleted transplantation in children. Study outcomes and limitations: One year post-transplant, T-cell counts and diversity were largely derived from T cells produced anew. Expanded clones from the graft, numbering several hundred, reportedly supplied alpha-beta T cells about two months after transplant. From surviving recipient T cells and thymic progenitors came the high day-60 TCRbeta diversity observed in some patients.

This clonotype was counted at least ten times. Its antigen is still unknown. A library of TCRbeta sequences, prepared with unique molecular identifiers, was generated. Using its own MiXCR run on the PCR reads, TCRdb lists one record per CDR3 protein. The data hold around 180,000 distinct CDR3 sequences, with roughly 11% observed a single time. The CDR3 extends over 15 amino acids. The germline CDR1 and CDR2 sequences are DFQATT and SNEGSKA (reference sequence). After removal of 1 base from V and 2 bases from J, the junction contained 7 bases not matched to a gene. V usage is TRBV20-1 and J usage is TRBJ2-5; 7 bases line up with TRBD2. The specimen was PBMCs, collected before TCRalphabeta/CD19-depleted stem cell transplant. The sequence came from a boy under 10 years old with acute myeloid leukemia, due to receive a stem cell transplant. CDR3 residues: CSARAPGGGQETQYF. The CDR3 DNA sequence: TGCAGTGCTAGAGCCCCTGGGGGGGGGCAAGAGACCCAGTACTTC.